This T cell receptor beta chain was recovered during a study of T cells expressing NK-cell markers. With the 5' RACE reads reprocessed, TCRdb shows one record per CDR3 protein and no DNA. This sample lists some 390,000 distinct CDR3 sequences; its ten largest clones have about 10%. The CDR3 loop spans 15 amino acids. This chain connects TRBV12-3 or TRBV12-4 to TRBJ2-5; the D call of TRBD1 rests on TCRdb alone, since no DNA is present to check it. The sample was blood T cells: a sorted CD56 or NKG2C T cell subset, CD4+ or CD8+ T cells, or bulk PBMC T cells (not recorded which). The sequence was collected from a woman aged 50 to 60 in good health. This CDR3 reads CASSSGQGASETQYF.